The sequence of this TCR beta chain was determined in a study of T cell clonotyping in hematopoietic cell transplantation. The data were produced by immunoSEQ multiplex PCR, yet TCRdb's version contains in-frame clones alone and is incomplete. In the table there are several thousand clones, 65% to 80% of which are singletons. Documented time point: recipient sample about 28 days before transplant, after cytoreduction. About this clone itself: No antigen is known for it.

The CDR3 contains 14 residues. Per the germline V gene, CDR1 is SGDLS and CDR2 is YYNGEE. The V gene lost 0 bases and the J gene lost 0 bases, with 6 bases spanning the gap. Study-level points and caveats: Recipient TCR diversity dropped after transplant; expanded clonotypes rose from day 30 to 180. CD4 and CD8 repertoire contributions could not be separated without sorting.

The receptor was isolated from a man aged 55 to 69 with acute myeloid leukemia. Some clones in this sample may be carry-over from other donors' samples. Source: peripheral blood mononuclear cells, taken before stem cell transplant. The chain couples TRBV9 to TRBJ2-5; no definite D call. CDR3 DNA: TGTGCCAGCAGCGTAGACGGGTACCAAGAGACCCAGTACTTC. This codes for CASSVDGYQETQYF. The complete variable domain, with remaining parts taken from reference TRBV9 and TRBJ2-5, reads DSGVTQTPKHLITATGQRVTLRCSPRSGDLSVYWYQQSLDQGLQFLIQYYNGEERAKGNILERFSAQQFPDLHSELNLSSLELGDSALYFCASSVDGYQETQYFGPGTRLLVL.